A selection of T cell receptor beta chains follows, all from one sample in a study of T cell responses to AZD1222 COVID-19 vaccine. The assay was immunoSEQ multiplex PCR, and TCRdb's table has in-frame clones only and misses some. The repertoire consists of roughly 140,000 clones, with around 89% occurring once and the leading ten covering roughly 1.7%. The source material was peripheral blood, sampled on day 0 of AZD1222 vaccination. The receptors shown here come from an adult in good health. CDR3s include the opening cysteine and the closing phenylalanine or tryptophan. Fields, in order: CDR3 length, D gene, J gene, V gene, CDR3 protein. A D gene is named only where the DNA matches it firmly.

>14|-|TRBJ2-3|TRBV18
CASSPPLVADTQYF
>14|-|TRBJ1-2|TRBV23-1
CASSQPDGDKGYTF
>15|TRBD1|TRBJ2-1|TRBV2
CASRRIKEQGDEQFF
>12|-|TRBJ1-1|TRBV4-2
CASSQSTGNAFF
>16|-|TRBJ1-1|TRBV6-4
CASSDTISEMNTEAFF
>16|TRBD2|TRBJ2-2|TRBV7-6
CASSSEASGSTGELFF
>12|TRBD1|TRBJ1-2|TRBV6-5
CASSSHRGGYTF
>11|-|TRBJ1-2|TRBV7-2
CASSYRDGYTF
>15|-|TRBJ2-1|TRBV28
CASSLDKRRYNEQFF
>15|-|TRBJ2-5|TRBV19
CASSIGQVDQETQYF
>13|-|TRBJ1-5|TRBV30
CAWSMRAFSPQHF